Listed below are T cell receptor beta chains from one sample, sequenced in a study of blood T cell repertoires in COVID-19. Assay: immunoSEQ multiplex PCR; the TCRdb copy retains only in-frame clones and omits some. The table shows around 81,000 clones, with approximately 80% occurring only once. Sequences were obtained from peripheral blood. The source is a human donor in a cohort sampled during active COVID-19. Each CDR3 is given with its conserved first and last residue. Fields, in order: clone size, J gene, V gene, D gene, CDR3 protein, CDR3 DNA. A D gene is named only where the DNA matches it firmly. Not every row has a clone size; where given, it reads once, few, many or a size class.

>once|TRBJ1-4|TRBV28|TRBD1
CASSYRGAYEKLFF
TGTGCCAGCAGTTACAGGGGGGCTTATGAAAAACTGTTTTTT
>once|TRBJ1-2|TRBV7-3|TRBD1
CASSLPGTGNYGYTF
TGTGCCAGCAGCTTACCTGGGACAGGGAACTATGGCTACACCTTC
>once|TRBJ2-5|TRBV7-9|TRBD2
CASSLGLAGGETQYF
TGTGCCAGCAGCTTAGGCCTAGCGGGGGGAGAGACCCAGTACTTC
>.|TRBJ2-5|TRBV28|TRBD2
CASSSPRGGETQYF
TGTGCCAGCAGTTCCCCTCGGGGGGGAGAGACCCAGTACTTC
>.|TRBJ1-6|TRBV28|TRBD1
CASSFRTGADSPLHF
TGTGCCAGCAGTTTTAGGACAGGGGCGGATTCACCCCTCCACTTT
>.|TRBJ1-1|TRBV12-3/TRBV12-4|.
CASFISVNTEAFF
TGTGCCAGCTTCATATCAGTGAACACTGAAGCTTTCTTT
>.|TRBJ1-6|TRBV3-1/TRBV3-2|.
CASSQVHTDSPLHF
TGTGCCAGCAGCCAAGTTCATACAGATTCACCCCTCCACTTT
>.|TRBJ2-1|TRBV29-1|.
CSVSARANEQFF
TGCAGCGTATCGGCCAGGGCTAATGAGCAGTTCTTC
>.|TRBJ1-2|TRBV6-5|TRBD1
CASKDRGLGYTF
TGTGCCAGCAAAGACAGGGGGCTTGGCTACACCTTC
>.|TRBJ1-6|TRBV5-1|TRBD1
CASSLGTGGATSSPLHF
TGCGCCAGCAGCTTAGGGACAGGGGGCGCAACGAGTTCACCCCTCCACTTT
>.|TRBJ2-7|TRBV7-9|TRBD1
CASSFRGQGGEQYF
TGTGCCAGCAGCTTTAGGGGACAGGGGGGAGAGCAGTACTTC
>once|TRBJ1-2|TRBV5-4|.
CASSPQGLLGYTF
TGTGCCAGCAGCCCCCAGGGTCTACTTGGCTACACCTTC
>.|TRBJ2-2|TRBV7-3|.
CASSRLGSANTGELFF
TGTGCCAGCAGCCGACTGGGGAGCGCGAACACCGGGGAGCTGTTTTTT
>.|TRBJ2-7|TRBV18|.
CASSPLDTGSYEQYF
TGTGCCAGCTCACCACTGGATACAGGGAGCTACGAGCAGTACTTC
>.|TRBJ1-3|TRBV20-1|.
CSATVQNTIYF
TGCAGTGCTACCGTTCAGAACACCATATATTTT
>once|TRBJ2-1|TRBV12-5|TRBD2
CASGYSGGYNEQFF
TGTGCTAGTGGTTACAGCGGGGGATACAATGAGCAGTTCTTC
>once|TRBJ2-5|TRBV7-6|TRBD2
CASRSPGRGGQETQYF
TGTGCCAGCAGATCGCCGGGCCGCGGGGGCCAAGAGACCCAGTACTTC
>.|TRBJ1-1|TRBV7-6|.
CASSLARQNTEAFF
TGTGCCAGCAGCTTAGCGCGTCAGAACACTGAAGCTTTCTTT
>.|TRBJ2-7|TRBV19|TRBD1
CASSSGQGIYEQYF
TGTGCCAGTAGTAGCGGACAGGGGATCTACGAGCAGTACTTC
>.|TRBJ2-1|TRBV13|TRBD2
CASSFWGGDEQFF
TGTGCCAGCAGCTTTTGGGGAGGGGATGAGCAGTTCTTC
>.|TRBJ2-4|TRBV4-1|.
CASSQVQVTGKNIQYF
TGCGCCAGCAGCCAAGTACAGGTGACGGGCAAAAACATTCAGTACTTC
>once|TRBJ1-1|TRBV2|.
CASNPEMGAMNTEAFF
TGTGCCAGCAATCCTGAAATGGGGGCGATGAACACTGAAGCTTTCTTT
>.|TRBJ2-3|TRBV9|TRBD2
CASSVALGGSTDTQYF
TGTGCCAGCAGCGTAGCATTGGGGGGGAGCACAGATACGCAGTATTTT
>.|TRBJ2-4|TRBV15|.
CATSRAKGGLGGNIQYF
TGTGCCACCAGCAGAGCCAAAGGGGGCCTGGGGGGAAACATTCAGTACTTC
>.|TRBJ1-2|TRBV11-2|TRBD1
CASRLGQGLNPNYGYTF
TGTGCCAGCAGATTAGGACAGGGTTTGAACCCTAACTATGGCTACACCTTC
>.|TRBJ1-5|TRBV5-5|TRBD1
CASSHRTGDNQPQHF
TGTGCCAGCAGCCACCGGACAGGAGACAATCAGCCCCAGCATTTT
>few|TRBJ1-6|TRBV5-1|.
CASSRTVGGFAPLHF
TGCGCCAGCAGCCGGACGGTCGGGGGGTTTGCACCCCTCCACTTT
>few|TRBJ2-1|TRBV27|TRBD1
CASSSGQALYNEQFF
TGTGCCAGCAGCTCGGGACAGGCCCTCTACAATGAGCAGTTCTTC
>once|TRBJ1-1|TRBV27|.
CASSSPRFTEAFF
TGTGCCAGCAGTTCCCCCCGTTTCACTGAAGCTTTCTTT
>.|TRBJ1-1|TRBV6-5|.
CASVPRVNTEAFF
TGTGCCAGCGTACCCAGGGTGAACACTGAAGCTTTCTTT
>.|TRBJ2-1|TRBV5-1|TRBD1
CASSLAGTGAGEQFF
TGCGCCAGCAGCTTAGCCGGGACAGGGGCTGGTGAGCAGTTCTTC
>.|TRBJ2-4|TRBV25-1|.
CASSARNIQYF
TGTGCCAGCAGTGCCAGAAACATTCAGTACTTC
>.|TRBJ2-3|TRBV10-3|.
CAISVSEVNTQYF
TGTGCCATCAGTGTCTCGGAGGTGAATACGCAGTATTTT
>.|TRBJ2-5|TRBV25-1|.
CASSVQGRGETQYF
TGTGCCAGCAGTGTACAGGGTAGAGGAGAGACCCAGTACTTC
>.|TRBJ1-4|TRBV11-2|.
CASSLGEGPLFF
TGTGCCAGCAGCTTAGGGGAGGGCCCATTGTTTTTT
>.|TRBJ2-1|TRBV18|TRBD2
CASSPPGTSYNEQFF
TGTGCCAGCTCACCCCCCGGGACTAGCTACAATGAGCAGTTCTTC
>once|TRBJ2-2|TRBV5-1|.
CASSLDGARSGELFF
TGCGCCAGCAGCTTGGATGGGGCACGATCCGGGGAGCTGTTTTTT
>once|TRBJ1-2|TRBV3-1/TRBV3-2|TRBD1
CASTPRTGGNIYGYTF
TGTGCCAGCACCCCGAGGACAGGAGGGAATATCTATGGCTACACCTTC
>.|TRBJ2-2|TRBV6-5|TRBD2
CASRPAAGAGELFF
TGTGCCAGCAGACCAGCGGCGGGGGCCGGGGAGCTGTTTTTT
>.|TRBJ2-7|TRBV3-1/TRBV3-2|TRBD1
CASRTGGTYEQYF
TGTGCCAGCAGGACAGGGGGAACCTACGAGCAGTACTTC
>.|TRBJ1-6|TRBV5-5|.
CASSLRQANNSPLHF
TGTGCCAGCAGTCTTAGACAGGCTAATAATTCACCCCTCCACTTT
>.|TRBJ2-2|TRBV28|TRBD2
CAIGLAGGNTGELFF
TGTGCCATCGGACTAGCGGGGGGTAACACCGGGGAGCTGTTTTTT
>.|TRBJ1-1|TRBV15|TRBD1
CATSPTPRQGNTEAFF
TGTGCCACCAGCCCTACCCCAAGACAGGGGAACACTGAAGCTTTCTTT
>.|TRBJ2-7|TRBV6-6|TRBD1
CASRDPGQRVYEQYF
TGTGCCAGCAGAGATCCGGGACAGAGAGTCTACGAGCAGTACTTC
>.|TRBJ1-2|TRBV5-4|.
CASSLGQGRANYGYTF
TGTGCCAGCAGCTTGGGCCAGGGAAGAGCTAACTATGGCTACACCTTC
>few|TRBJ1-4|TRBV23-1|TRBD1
CASRQRDRVTKLFF
TGCGCCAGCCGACAGCGGGACAGGGTGACAAAACTGTTTTTT